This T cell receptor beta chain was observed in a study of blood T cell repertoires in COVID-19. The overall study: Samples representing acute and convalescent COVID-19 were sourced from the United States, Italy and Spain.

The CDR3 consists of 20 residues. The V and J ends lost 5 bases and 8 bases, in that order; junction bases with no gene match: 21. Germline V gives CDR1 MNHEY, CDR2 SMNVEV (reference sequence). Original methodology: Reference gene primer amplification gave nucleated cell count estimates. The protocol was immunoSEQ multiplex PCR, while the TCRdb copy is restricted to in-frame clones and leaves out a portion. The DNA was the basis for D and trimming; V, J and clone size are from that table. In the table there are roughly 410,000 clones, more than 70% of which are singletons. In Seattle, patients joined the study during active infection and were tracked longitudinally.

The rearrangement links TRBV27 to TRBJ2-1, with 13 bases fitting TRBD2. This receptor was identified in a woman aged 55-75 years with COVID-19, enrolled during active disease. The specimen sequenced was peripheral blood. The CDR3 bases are TGTGCCAGCAGTCCCAAAATCCACCGCGGACTAGCGGGGGTACAGGATGAGCAGTTCTTC. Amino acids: CASSPKIHRGLAGVQDEQFF.